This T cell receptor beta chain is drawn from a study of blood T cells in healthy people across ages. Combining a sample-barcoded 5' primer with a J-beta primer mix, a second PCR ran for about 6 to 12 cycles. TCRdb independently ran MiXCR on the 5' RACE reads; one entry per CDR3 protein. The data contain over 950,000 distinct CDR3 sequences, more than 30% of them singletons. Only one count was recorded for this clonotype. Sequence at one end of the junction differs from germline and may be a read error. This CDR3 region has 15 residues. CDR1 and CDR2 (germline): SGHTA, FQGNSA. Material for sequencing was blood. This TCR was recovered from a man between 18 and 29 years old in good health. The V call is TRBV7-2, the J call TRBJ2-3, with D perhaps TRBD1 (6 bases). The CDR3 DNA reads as TGCGCCAGCAGCGTAGAGACCGCAGGGGTCGTTTCTGGGTATTTT. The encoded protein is CASSVETAGVVSGYF.